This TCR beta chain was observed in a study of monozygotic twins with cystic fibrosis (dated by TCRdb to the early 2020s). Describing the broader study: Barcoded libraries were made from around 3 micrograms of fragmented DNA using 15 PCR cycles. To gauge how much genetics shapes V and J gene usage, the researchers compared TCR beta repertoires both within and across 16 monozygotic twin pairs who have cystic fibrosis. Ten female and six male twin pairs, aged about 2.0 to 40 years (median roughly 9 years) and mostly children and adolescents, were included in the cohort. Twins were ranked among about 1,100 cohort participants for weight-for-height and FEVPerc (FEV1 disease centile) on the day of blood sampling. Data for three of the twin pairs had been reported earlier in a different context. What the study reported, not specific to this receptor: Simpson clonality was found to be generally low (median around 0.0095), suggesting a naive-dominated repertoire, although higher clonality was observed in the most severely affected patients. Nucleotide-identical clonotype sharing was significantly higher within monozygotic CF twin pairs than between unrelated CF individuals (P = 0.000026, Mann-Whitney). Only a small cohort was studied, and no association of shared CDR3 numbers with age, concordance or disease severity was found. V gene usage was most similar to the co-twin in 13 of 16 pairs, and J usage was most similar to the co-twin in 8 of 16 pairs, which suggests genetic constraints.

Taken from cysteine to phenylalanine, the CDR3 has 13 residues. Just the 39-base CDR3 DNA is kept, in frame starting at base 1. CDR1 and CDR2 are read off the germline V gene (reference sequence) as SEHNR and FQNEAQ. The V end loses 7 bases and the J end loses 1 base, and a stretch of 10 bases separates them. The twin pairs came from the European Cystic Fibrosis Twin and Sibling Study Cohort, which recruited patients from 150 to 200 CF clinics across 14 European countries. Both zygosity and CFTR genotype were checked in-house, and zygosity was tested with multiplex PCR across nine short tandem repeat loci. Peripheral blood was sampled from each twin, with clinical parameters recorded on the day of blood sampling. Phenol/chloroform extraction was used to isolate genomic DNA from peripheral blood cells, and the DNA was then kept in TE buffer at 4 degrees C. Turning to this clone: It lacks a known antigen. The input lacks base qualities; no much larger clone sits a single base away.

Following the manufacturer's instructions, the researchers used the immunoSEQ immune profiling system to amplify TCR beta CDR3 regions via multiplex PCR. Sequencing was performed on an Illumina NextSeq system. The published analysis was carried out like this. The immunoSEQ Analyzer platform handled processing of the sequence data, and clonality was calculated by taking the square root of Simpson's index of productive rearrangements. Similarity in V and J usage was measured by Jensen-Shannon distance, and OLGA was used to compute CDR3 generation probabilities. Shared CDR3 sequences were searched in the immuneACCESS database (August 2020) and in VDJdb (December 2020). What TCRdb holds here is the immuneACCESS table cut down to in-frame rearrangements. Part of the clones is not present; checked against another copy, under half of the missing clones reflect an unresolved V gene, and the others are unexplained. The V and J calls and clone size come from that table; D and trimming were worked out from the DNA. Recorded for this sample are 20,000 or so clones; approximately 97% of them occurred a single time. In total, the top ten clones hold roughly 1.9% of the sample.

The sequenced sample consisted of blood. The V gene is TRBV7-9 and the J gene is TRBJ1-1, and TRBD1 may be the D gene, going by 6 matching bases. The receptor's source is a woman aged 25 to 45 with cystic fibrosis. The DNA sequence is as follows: TGTGCCAGCACGGACAGCCCGAACACTGAAGCTTTCTTT. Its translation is CASTDSPNTEAFF.